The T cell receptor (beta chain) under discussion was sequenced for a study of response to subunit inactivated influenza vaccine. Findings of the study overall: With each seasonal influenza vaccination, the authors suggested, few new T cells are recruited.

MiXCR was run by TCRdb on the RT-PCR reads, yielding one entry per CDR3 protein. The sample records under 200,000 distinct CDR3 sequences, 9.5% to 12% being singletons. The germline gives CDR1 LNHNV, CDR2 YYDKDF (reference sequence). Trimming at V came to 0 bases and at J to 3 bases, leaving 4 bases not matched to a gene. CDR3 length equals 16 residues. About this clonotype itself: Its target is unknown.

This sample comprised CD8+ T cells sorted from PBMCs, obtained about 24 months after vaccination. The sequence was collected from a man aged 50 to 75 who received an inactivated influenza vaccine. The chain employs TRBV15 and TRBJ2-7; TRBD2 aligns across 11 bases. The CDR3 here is CATSRELAGVVYEQYF. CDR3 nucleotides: TGTGCCACCAGCAGAGAACTAGCGGGAGTTGTCTACGAGCAGTACTTC.